This T cell receptor (beta chain) was sequenced during a study of T cell clonotyping in hematopoietic cell transplantation. Germline V gives CDR1 PRHDT, CDR2 FYEKMQ (reference sequence). CDR3 length: 14 residues. The germline V and J ends were trimmed by 0 bases and 9 bases, with 14 bases remaining between them. Study-level points and caveats: Recipient TCR diversity dropped after transplant; expanded clonotypes rose from day 30 to 180. Broader posttransplant TCR repertoire diversity was predicted by graft donor and pretransplant recipient Inverse Simpson Index values. No sorting was done, leaving CD4 and CD8 contributions mixed.

Measured with immunoSEQ multiplex PCR; TCRdb has only the in-frame clones, and not every one. The sample shows tens of thousands of clones, about 93% of them seen only once. Note on this clone: Its target is not known.

The TCR was taken from a woman aged 50 to 60 in good health. Some clones in this sample may be carry-over from other donors' samples. The sample taken for sequencing was peripheral blood mononuclear cells. The chain links TRBV13 to TRBJ1-1, with a tentative D call TRBD1 (5 bases). CDR3 sequence: CASSLGGYRNQAFF. The CDR3 DNA reads TGTGCCAGCAGCTTAGGAGGCTACAGGAACCAAGCTTTCTTT.